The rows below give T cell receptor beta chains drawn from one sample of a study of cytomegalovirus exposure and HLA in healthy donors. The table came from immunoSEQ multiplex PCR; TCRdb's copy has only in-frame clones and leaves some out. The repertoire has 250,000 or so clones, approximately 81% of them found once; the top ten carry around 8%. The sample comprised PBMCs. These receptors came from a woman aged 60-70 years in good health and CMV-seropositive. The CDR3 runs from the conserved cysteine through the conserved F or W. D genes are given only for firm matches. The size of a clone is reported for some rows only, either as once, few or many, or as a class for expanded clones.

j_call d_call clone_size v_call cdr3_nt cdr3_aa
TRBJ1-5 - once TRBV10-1 TGCGCCAGCAGTGATGTCGGAGTTGATAGCAATCAGCCCCAGCATTTT CASSDVGVDSNQPQHF
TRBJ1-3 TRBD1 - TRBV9 TGTGCCAGCAGCGTAGATCTGGGACAGTCCGGAAACACCATATATTTT CASSVDLGQSGNTIYF
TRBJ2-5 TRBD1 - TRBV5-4 TGTGCCAGCAGCTTGGCCCCTGGGGACAGGCAAGAGACCCAGTACTTC CASSLAPGDRQETQYF
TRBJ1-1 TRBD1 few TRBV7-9 TGTGCCAGCAGCTTAGGGCAGGGGGGTATAGGGGACACTGAAGCTTTCTTT CASSLGQGGIGDTEAFF
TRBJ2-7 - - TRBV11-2 TGTGCCAGCAGCTCAATTCGAGGGGGCGAGCAGTACTTC CASSSIRGGEQYF
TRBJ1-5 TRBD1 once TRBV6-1 TGTGCCAGCAGTGGAATTAGAGACAGGGGGAATCAGCCCCAGCATTTT CASSGIRDRGNQPQHF
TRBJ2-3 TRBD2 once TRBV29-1 TGCAGCGCCCATCGCGGGGGTCCTAGGGATACGCAGTATTTT CSAHRGGPRDTQYF
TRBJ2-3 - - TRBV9 TGTGCCAGCAGCCCACAACTAGCTGATACGCAGTATTTT CASSPQLADTQYF
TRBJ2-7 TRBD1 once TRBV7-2 TGTGCCAGCAGCGGATCCGGGACAGGGGGGTTCTACGAGCAGTACTTC CASSGSGTGGFYEQYF
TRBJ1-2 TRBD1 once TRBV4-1 TGCGCCAGCAGCCTGACAGGGGGTTATGGCTACACCTTC CASSLTGGYGYTF
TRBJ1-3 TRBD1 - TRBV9 TGTGCCAGCAGCGTAGGGAAGACAGGGAGGAACACCATATATTTT CASSVGKTGRNTIYF
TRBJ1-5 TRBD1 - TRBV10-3 TGTGCCACAACGTTTAAACCGGGACAGCCATATAGCAATCAGCCCCAGCATTTT CATTFKPGQPYSNQPQHF
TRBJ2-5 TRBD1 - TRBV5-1 TGCGCCAGCAGGCCCGGGACAGGGACCTTCGAGACCCAGTACTTC CASRPGTGTFETQYF
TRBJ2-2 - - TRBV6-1 TGTGCCAGCGGTGAACTACCGAGGGTTAAGTCCACCGGGGAGCTGTTTTTT CASGELPRVKSTGELFF
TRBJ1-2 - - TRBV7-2 TGTGCCAGCAGCCCACAGGGACGGGGCTACACCTTC CASSPQGRGYTF